The 7 T cell receptor beta chains in this list originate from one sample, sequenced in a study of blood T cells in healthy people across ages. A second PCR, run for roughly 7 to 11 cycles, used a sample-barcoded 5' primer plus a J-beta primer mix. One entry per CDR3 protein results from TCRdb running MiXCR on the 5' RACE reads. The sample holds fewer than 900,000 distinct CDR3 sequences; over 45% are singletons and the top ten take 30% to 35%. The specimen was blood. All receptors derive from a woman aged 55-69 years in good health.

This chain joins TRBV4-2 and TRBJ2-1; D is uncertain. Gene TRBJ2-7 matches the end of the DNA better, so the J call may be wrong. CDR1 LGHNA and CDR2 YNFKEQ come from the germline V gene. There are 17 residues in the CDR3. CDR3 region: CASSQDPSRSSYNEQYF. In DNA form, the CDR3 reads TGTGCCAGCAGCCAAGATCCCAGCCGAAGCTCCTACAATGAGCAGTACTTC.

This chain uses TRBV4-1 with TRBJ2-7; TRBD2 matches 9 bases. V lost 0 bases to trimming and J lost 7 bases; unmatched junction nucleotides: 7. The CDR3 has 15 residues. Per the germline V gene, CDR1 is MGHRA and CDR2 is YSYEKL. The CDR3 DNA reads as TGCGCCAGCAGCCAAGAGTTAGCGGGAGTGAATGAGCAGTACTTC. This sequence encodes CASSQELAGVNEQYF.

This clonotype has a handful of counts. This chain uses TRBV7-3 with TRBJ2-5; no definite D call. This CDR3 comprises 14 residues. Germline V gene lookup returns CDR1 SGHTA and CDR2 FQGTGA. Trimming removed 3 bases at V and 5 bases at J, with 13 bases between. CDR3 DNA sequence: TGTGCCAGCAGCTTTAGAGGTCGGTTGGAGACCCAGTACTTC. This sequence encodes CASSFRGRLETQYF.

The genes are TRBV28 and TRBJ2-7, with D tentatively TRBD1 or TRBD2 (5 bases each). Looked up from germline, CDR1 is MDHEN and CDR2 is SYDVKM. Trimming removed 3 bases from V and 0 bases from J, with 18 bases in between. CDR3 length equals 17 residues. This CDR3 is CASSFRVGGGSSYEQYF. Written as DNA, the CDR3 is TGTGCCAGCAGTTTTCGTGTTGGGGGTGGGAGCTCCTACGAGCAGTACTTC. Variable domain in full (rest from reference TRBV28 and TRBJ2-7): DVKVTQSSRYLVKRTGEKVFLECVQDMDHENMFWYRQDPGLGLRLIYFSYDVKMKEKGDIPEGYSVSREKKERFSLILESASTNQTSMYLCASSFRVGGGSSYEQYFGPGTRLTVT.

V and J are TRBV6-6 and TRBJ2-3; 7 bases agree with TRBD1. This CDR3 has 17 amino acids. Germline CDR1 reads MNHNY; CDR2 reads SVGAGI (reference sequence). V lost 6 bases, J lost 1 base, and 13 bases stayed unmatched. CDR3 sequence: CASRTHRGETRTDTQYF. As DNA, the CDR3 is TGTGCCAGCAGGACCCACAGGGGAGAGACGCGCACAGATACGCAGTATTTT.

This clonotype occurred once. The J gene is TRBJ2-5, the V gene TRBV20-1, with D possibly called TRBD1 or TRBD2 (6 bases each). In germline, CDR1 is DFQATT, CDR2 SNEGSKA (reference sequence). Trimming pared 5 bases from V and 10 bases from J, leaving 23 bases between. The CDR3 loop spans 14 amino acids. DNA for the CDR3: TGCAGTGCTCAGCGGTGGGGGGCCCGGCGAGTCCAGTACTTC. Encoded protein: CSAQRWGARRVQYF.

The CDR3 bases are TGTGCCAGCTGGGGCCCCAACTATGGCTACACCTTC. This gives the protein CASWGPNYGYTF. The chain couples TRBV6-5 to TRBJ1-2; D perhaps matches TRBD1 (5 bases). CDR1 and CDR2 from the germline V gene are MNHEY and SVGAGI. The CDR3 loop spans 12 amino acids. Deletions cut 8 bases from V and 2 bases from J, with 9 bases between.